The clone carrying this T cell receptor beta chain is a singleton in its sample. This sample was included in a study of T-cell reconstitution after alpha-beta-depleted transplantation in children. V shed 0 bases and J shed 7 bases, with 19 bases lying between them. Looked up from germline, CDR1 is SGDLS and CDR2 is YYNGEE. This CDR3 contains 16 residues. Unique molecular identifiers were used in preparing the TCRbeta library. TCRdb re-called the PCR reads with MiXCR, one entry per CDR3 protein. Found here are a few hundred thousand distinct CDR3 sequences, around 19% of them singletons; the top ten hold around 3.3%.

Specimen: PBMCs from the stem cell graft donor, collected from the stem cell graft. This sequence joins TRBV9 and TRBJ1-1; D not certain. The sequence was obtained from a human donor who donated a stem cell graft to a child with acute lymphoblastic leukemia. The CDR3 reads CASSVASGQLTDEAFF. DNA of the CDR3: TGTGCCAGCAGCGTAGCCAGTGGCCAGCTGACGGATGAAGCTTTCTTT.